These 21 T cell receptor beta chains originate from one sample sequenced in a study of OX40 agonist ivuxolimab in advanced cancers. The method was immunoSEQ multiplex PCR; TCRdb's version includes in-frame clones alone and lacks a portion of them. The sample has approximately 23,000 clones, 80% to 90% seen once. Source: CD4+ or CD8+ T cells sorted from blood, taken in a trial of the OX40 agonist ivuxolimab. These receptors were obtained from an adult with an advanced solid tumor such as melanoma, head and neck, liver or kidney cancer.

The V and J genes are TRBV6-5 and TRBJ2-3, with unresolved D. Trimming left V 5 bases short and J 4 bases short, with 10 bases between. Germline V gene lookup returns CDR1 MNHEY and CDR2 SVGAGI. This CDR3 region has 13 residues. In DNA form, the CDR3 reads TGTGCCAGCAGTATGGACCCCTCAGATACGCAGTATTTT. It encodes CASSMDPSDTQYF.

The gene calls are TRBV27 and TRBJ2-7, with D unresolved. Per the germline V gene, CDR1 is MNHEY and CDR2 is SMNVEV (reference sequence). The CDR3 has 12 residues. The germline V and J ends were trimmed by 8 bases and 3 bases, with 11 bases remaining between them. The CDR3 here is CASGFQLYEQYF. The CDR3 coding sequence is TGTGCCAGCGGATTTCAGCTCTACGAGCAGTACTTC.

A note on this clone: Other nucleotide sequences in the sample specify the same CDR3. The chain has TRBV27 and TRBJ2-7; the match to TRBD2 covers 8 bases. Germline CDR1 is MNHEY and CDR2 is SMNVEV (reference sequence). The CDR3 sequence is 13 residues long. V gave up 6 bases and J gave up 2 bases; unmatched junction bases: 3. The CDR3 DNA reads as TGTGCCAGCAGCCTCGGGAGGGCCTACGAGCAGTACTTC. This translates into CASSLGRAYEQYF.

The genes are TRBV19 and TRBJ2-3; D possibly corresponds to TRBD1 (5 bases). Germline V CDR1 and CDR2: LNHDA, SQIVND (reference sequence). This CDR3 is built from 15 residues. V was clipped by 7 bases and J by 5 bases, with 19 bases between them. The CDR3 loop reads CASTHADSVRDTQYF. The CDR3 bases are TGTGCCAGTACCCACGCCGACAGTGTGCGAGATACGCAGTATTTT.

This clone was picked up a small number of times. This sequence joins TRBV4-1 and TRBJ1-5; maybe TRBD1 (5 bases). Trimming left V 3 bases short and J 1 base short, with 16 bases between. The germline V gene encodes CDR1 MGHRA and CDR2 YSYEKL. The CDR3 loop spans 17 amino acids. CDR3 in amino acids: CASSQYAGLESNQPQHF. CDR3 sequence (DNA): TGCGCCAGCAGCCAGTATGCGGGACTTGAGAGCAATCAGCCCCAGCATTTT.

The chain combines TRBV21-1 with TRBJ1-2. TRBV21-1 is classified as a pseudogene. The CDR3 extends over 15 amino acids. The CDR3 spells CASSPRDGANYGYTF. CDR3 nucleotides: TGTGCCAGCAGCCCCCGGGACGGAGCTAACTATGGCTACACCTTC.

DNA of the CDR3: TGTGCCAGCAGTGAAGCAGACCAGGGAGGCTATGGCTACACCTTC. Its protein is CASSEADQGGYGYTF. The genes are TRBV2 and TRBJ1-2; possible D gene TRBD1, 5 bases. The CDR3 length is 15 residues. V gave up 0 bases and J gave up 4 bases, with 12 bases separating them. Germline V gives CDR1 SNHLY, CDR2 FYNNEI.

This chain connects TRBV6-5 to TRBJ1-1, with D perhaps TRBD1 (6 bases). Germline lookup yields CDR1 MNHEY and CDR2 SVGAGI. The CDR3 contains 13 residues. The ends were cut back, 6 bases at V and 4 bases at J, with 12 bases in the middle. This chain's CDR3 is CASRFRGATEAFF. In DNA, the CDR3 is TGTGCCAGCAGATTTCGGGGGGCCACTGAAGCTTTCTTT.

The J gene is TRBJ1-5, the V gene TRBV5-5; no clear D gene. Trimming took 1 base from V and 5 from J, leaving 13 bases between them. The CDR3 loop spans 15 amino acids. The V gene's germline CDR1 is SGHKS and CDR2 YYEKEE (reference sequence). CDR3 protein: CASSLRLSEDQPQHF. CDR3 coding DNA: TGTGCCAGCAGCTTGCGTTTAAGTGAGGATCAGCCCCAGCATTTT. The variable domain in full, with the rest retrieved from reference TRBV5-5 and TRBJ1-5, is DAGVTQSPTHLIKTRGQQVTLRCSPISGHKSVSWYQQVLGQGPQFIFQYYEKEERGRGNFPDRFSARQFPNYSSELNVNALLLGDSALYLCASSLRLSEDQPQHFGDGTRLSIL.

With respect to this clone: The sample carries other DNA sequences with the same CDR3. CDR3 coding DNA: TGTGCCTGGGACAGGGGTTATGGCTACACCTTC. Translation: CAWDRGYGYTF. V and J are TRBV30 and TRBJ1-2, with 8 positions matching TRBD1. This CDR3 is 11 amino acids long. Germline CDR1 GTSNPN, CDR2 SVGIG (reference sequence). J lost 5 bases, V lost 5 bases, and 1 base had no gene match.

The V call is TRBV6-5, the J call TRBJ2-1, with TRBD2 identical over 8 bases. The CDR3 length is 15 residues. The germline gives CDR1 MNHEY, CDR2 SVGAGI. Trimming at V came to 4 bases and at J to 9 bases, leaving 11 bases not matched to a gene. The DNA of the CDR3 is TGTGCCAGCAGTTGGGGAGCGGGAGAAACTGGTGAGCAGTTCTTC. The encoded protein is CASSWGAGETGEQFF.

The rearrangement uses TRBV5-1 and TRBJ1-1, with a weak D call TRBD1 (6 bases). The CDR3 has 12 amino acids. Germline CDR1 SGHRS, CDR2 YFSETQ. The V and J ends lost 5 bases and 6 bases respectively, with 11 bases between them. This CDR3 is CASRSDRPEAFF. CDR3 bases: TGCGCCAGCAGATCCGACAGGCCTGAAGCTTTCTTT.

The chain recombines TRBV2 with TRBJ2-7; D remains ambiguous. The V gene's germline CDR1 is SNHLY and CDR2 FYNNEI. This CDR3 is built from 13 residues. V was shortened by 2 bases and J by 9 bases, with 14 bases between the two germline ends. The CDR3 DNA sequence: TGTGCCAGCAGTGAATTGGTGGGCGACGGGCAGTACTTC. This codes for CASSELVGDGQYF.

The genes are TRBV7-9 and TRBJ2-7, with 7 bases identical to TRBD2. The junction had 5 bases not matched to a gene; V was cut back by 1 base and J by 5 bases. This CDR3 has 14 amino acids. CDR1 is SEHNR and CDR2 is FQNEAQ in the germline V gene (reference sequence). CDR3 sequence (DNA): TGTGCCAGCAGCTTAGGTCGGGGGGTTGACGAGCAGTACTTC. Amino acid sequence: CASSLGRGVDEQYF. Together with reference TRBV7-9 and TRBJ2-7, the CDR3 gives the full variable domain: DTGVSQNPRHKITKRGQNVTFRCDPISEHNRLYWYRQTLGQGPEFLTYFQNEAQLEKSRLLSDRFSAERPKGSFSTLEIQRTEQGDSAMYLCASSLGRGVDEQYFGPGTRLTVT.

The chain employs TRBV14 and TRBJ2-3; no definite D call. V was cut by 1 base and J by 2 bases, with 10 bases left in between. The CDR3 consists of 15 residues. Germline CDR1 reads SGHDN; CDR2 reads FVKESK. This CDR3 is CASSQVGFPTDTQYF. The CDR3 bases are TGTGCCAGCAGCCAAGTCGGATTTCCCACAGATACGCAGTATTTT.

The chain links TRBV7-6 to TRBJ1-4; D is ambiguous. The CDR3 extends over 16 amino acids. CDR1 SGHVS and CDR2 FNYEAQ come from the germline V gene. The V gene lost 1 base and the J gene lost 4 bases, with 13 bases spanning the gap. CDR3 coding DNA: TGTGCCAGCAGCTTAGGGTCGGGCAGCCTTAATGAAAAACTGTTTTTT. Its translation: CASSLGSGSLNEKLFF.

The chain is built from TRBV13 and TRBJ1-1, with D perhaps matching TRBD1 (5 bases). Germline V CDR1 and CDR2: PRHDT, FYEKMQ (reference sequence). The CDR3 contains 16 residues. With 0 bases removed from V and 11 bases from J, the gap between germline ends came to 22 bases. The CDR3 is CASSLGDLGTGAVAFF. DNA for the CDR3: TGTGCCAGCAGCTTAGGTGATCTGGGCACAGGAGCAGTCGCTTTCTTT.

The V call is TRBV28, the J call TRBJ2-3, with TRBD2 matching over 14 bases. Losses at the gene ends were 5 bases for V and 3 bases for J; bases not matched to a gene: 4. This CDR3 comprises 16 residues. Germline assignment: CDR1 MDHEN and CDR2 SYDVKM. For the CDR3, the DNA is TGTGCCAGCAGTCCGGGACTAGCGGGAGTGACAGATACGCAGTATTTT. Encoded protein: CASSPGLAGVTDTQYF.

This clone was observed a few times. The rearrangement links TRBV18 to TRBJ2-5; TRBD1 matches at 8 bases. V shed 3 bases and J 4 bases; nucleotides not matched to a gene: 10. This CDR3 has 16 amino acids. Germline V gives CDR1 KGHSH, CDR2 LQKENI. The CDR3 nucleotides read TGTGCCAGCTCACCGAAAACAGGGGGATCTGGAGAGACCCAGTACTTC. This sequence encodes CASSPKTGGSGETQYF.

Here the CDR3 reads CASSEAPGFNGELFF. Written as DNA, the CDR3 is TGTGCCAGCAGTGAAGCGCCGGGGTTCAACGGGGAGCTGTTTTTT. The chain couples TRBV6-1 to TRBJ2-2, with D maybe TRBD2 (5 bases). V was shortened by 0 bases and J by 7 bases, with 12 bases between the two germline ends. Germline lookup yields CDR1 MNHNS and CDR2 SASEGT. This CDR3 region has 15 residues.

This rearrangement joins TRBV6-5 to TRBJ2-7; perhaps TRBD1 as D (5 bases). The CDR3 is 13 residues long. The ends were cut back, 7 bases at V and 1 base at J, with 11 bases in the middle. Germline-derived CDR1 and CDR2 are MNHEY and SVGAGI. The CDR3 DNA follows: TGTGCCAGCAAGCAGGGATTTTCCTACGAGCAGTACTTC. Its protein product is CASKQGFSYEQYF.